Below, 16 T cell receptor beta chains from the same sample are listed, as sequenced in a study of blood T cells in healthy people across ages (dated by TCRdb to 2013 to 2016). Libraries were made using 5' RACE. The instrument was an Illumina HiSeq 2500. A second PCR of about 6 to 12 cycles was run with a J-beta primer mix and a sample-barcoded 5' primer. TCRdb applied fastp at Q25 and MiXCR to the public reads, then kept only in-frame beta chains. Records with the same CDR3 protein are collapsed into one entry carrying the most frequent genes and DNA. The table for this sample lists about 1 million distinct CDR3 sequences; approximately 25% of them were counted only once. The ten biggest clones cover about 0.72% of the sample. The same data also went into a second study, on T cells of mothers and their children.

The specimen sequenced was blood. These receptors came from a girl aged 2 to 9 in good health.

The V and J genes are TRBV5-1 and TRBJ2-1; D unclear. CDR1 and CDR2 from the germline V gene are SGHRS and YFSETQ. Between the trimmed V and J ends, which lost 0 bases and 0 bases, there was a span of 7 bases. The CDR3 extends over 15 amino acids. The CDR3 sequence is CASSLGQLSYNEQFF. CDR3 DNA sequence: TGCGCCAGCAGCTTGGGCCAGCTCTCCTACAATGAGCAGTTCTTC.

The chain joins TRBV12-3 or TRBV12-4 to TRBJ2-1, with 7 bases aligning to TRBD1. The J segment lost 14 bases and the V segment lost 4 bases, leaving 5 bases of the junction unmatched. CDR3 length equals 11 residues. CDR3 region: CASSSTGKEFF. Written as DNA, the CDR3 is TGTGCCAGCAGTTCGACAGGGAAGGAGTTCTTC.

The V and J genes are TRBV3-1 and TRBJ2-1; a possible D gene is TRBD1 (5 bases). V was cut by 1 base and J by 6 bases, with 10 bases left in between. The CDR3 contains 14 residues. Germline lookup yields CDR1 LGHDT and CDR2 YNNKEL (reference sequence). CDR3 residues: CASSQGWQGNEQFF. In DNA, the CDR3 is TGTGCCAGCAGCCAAGGGTGGCAGGGCAATGAGCAGTTCTTC.

The rearrangement uses TRBV28 and TRBJ1-3; 8 bases match TRBD1. After removal of 5 bases from V and 4 bases from J, the junction contained 13 bases not matched to a gene. CDR3 size: 17 residues. Germline V gene lookup returns CDR1 MDHEN and CDR2 SYDVKM. The CDR3 protein is CASSPNFRGRRGNTIYF. CDR3 DNA: TGTGCCAGCAGTCCGAACTTCAGGGGGCGCCGGGGAAACACCATATATTTT.

The chain carries TRBV5-1 and TRBJ1-1, with D tentatively TRBD1 (6 bases). Germline V gene data show CDR1 as SGHRS and CDR2 as YFSETQ. With 7 bases removed from V and 1 base from J, the gap between germline ends came to 14 bases. The CDR3 covers 14 residues. For the CDR3, the DNA is TGCGCCAGCGCCCGAGGGGGATCGAACACTGAAGCTTTCTTT. This sequence encodes CASARGGSNTEAFF.

This clonotype was counted between two and nine times. This chain uses TRBV5-1 with TRBJ1-5, with D hard to call. Trimming pared 0 bases from V and 4 bases from J, leaving 5 bases between. Germline V gene lookup returns CDR1 SGHRS and CDR2 YFSETQ. This CDR3 has 13 residues. CDR3 DNA sequence: TGCGCCAGCAGCTTGGCCGAAAATCAGCCCCAGCATTTT. It translates to CASSLAENQPQHF.

This clonotype was picked up a small number of times. Here the CDR3 DNA reads TGCGCCAGCAGGGGGACAGCGGACACTGAAGCTTTCTTT. Protein sequence: CASRGTADTEAFF. The rearrangement joins TRBV4-3 to TRBJ1-1, with 7 nucleotides matching TRBD1. The CDR3 is made up of 13 amino acids. Per the germline V gene, CDR1 is LGHNA and CDR2 is YSLEER. V gave up 6 bases and J gave up 3 bases; unmatched junction bases: 4.

The rearrangement uses TRBV7-9 and TRBJ2-1; D is perhaps TRBD1 (6 bases). Germline V lookup: CDR1 SEHNR, CDR2 FQNEAQ (reference sequence). The V end lost 3 bases, the J end lost 2 bases, and 14 bases lay between the germline ends. The CDR3 sequence is 16 residues long. The CDR3 coding sequence is TGTGCCAGCAGCTTGACCGCAGGGGACACCTACAATGAGCAGTTCTTC. This gives the protein CASSLTAGDTYNEQFF.

As concerns this clonotype: Germline and junction disagree at one end, which may indicate a read error. The chain couples TRBV7-9 to TRBJ2-5; TRBD1 matches 9 bases. Germline values: CDR1 SEHNR, CDR2 FQNEAQ (reference sequence). The CDR3 has 13 residues. This CDR3 is CASSIAGTGTEYF. The CDR3 DNA reads as TGTGCCAGCAGCATAGCCGGGACAGGGACGGAGTACTTC.

The chain employs TRBV28 and TRBJ2-1; D is perhaps TRBD1 (6 bases). CDR1 is MDHEN and CDR2 is SYDVKM in the germline V gene. The ends were cut back, 6 bases at V and 6 bases at J, with 18 bases in the middle. This CDR3 region has 15 residues. CDR3 sequence (DNA): TGTGCCAGCAGCCCCCCCAGGGGAAATAGCAATGAGCAGTTCTTC. This codes for CASSPPRGNSNEQFF.

There are a few counts of this clonotype. As DNA, the CDR3 is TGTGCCAGCAGCTCCCCTAGCTCCGGATCTGCCGGGGAGCTGTTTTTT. Amino acid sequence: CASSSPSSGSAGELFF. This chain joins TRBV13 and TRBJ2-2; perhaps TRBD2 as D (5 bases). Germline CDR1 reads PRHDT; CDR2 reads FYEKMQ (reference sequence). V shed 4 bases and J shed 6 bases, with 18 bases lying between them. The CDR3 loop spans 16 amino acids. The complete variable domain, with remaining parts taken from reference TRBV13 and TRBJ2-2, reads AAGVIQSPRHLIKEKRETATLKCYPIPRHDTVYWYQQGPGQDPQFLISFYEKMQSDKGSIPDRFSAQQFSDYHSELNMSSLELGDSALYFCASSSPSSGSAGELFFGEGSRLTVL.

This clonotype was observed a few times. The rearrangement uses TRBV7-2 and TRBJ2-2, with D perhaps matching TRBD1 (6 bases). This CDR3 contains 17 residues. V lost 9 bases to trimming and J lost 0 bases, with 20 bases between them. Germline-derived CDR1 and CDR2 are SGHTA and FQGNSA. The CDR3 loop is CASRGPPGHPNTGELFF. CDR3 in DNA: TGTGCCAGTCGGGGACCACCGGGACACCCGAACACCGGGGAGCTGTTTTTT.

There are a few counts of this clonotype. The rearrangement joins TRBV4-3 to TRBJ1-3, with D uncertain. Trimming cost V 0 bases and J 9 bases, with 18 bases left between them. The CDR3 covers 16 residues. Germline V gene lookup returns CDR1 LGHNA and CDR2 YSLEER. The DNA for the CDR3 is TGCGCCAGCAGCCAAGATCGTGACGGGCTTATTAGCACCATATATTTT. Its translation: CASSQDRDGLISTIYF.

This clonotype turned up a few times. The DNA of the CDR3 is TGTGCCAGCAGTTCCCGGGACAAGTATTCCAATGAGCAGTTCTTC. This translates into CASSSRDKYSNEQFF. The chain uses TRBV28 and TRBJ2-1; tentative D call: TRBD1 (6 bases). The V gene's germline CDR1 is MDHEN and CDR2 SYDVKM. Trimming took 4 bases from V and 6 from J, leaving 16 bases between them. CDR3 size: 15 residues.

The V and J genes are TRBV29-1 and TRBJ1-2; D unresolved. CDR3 length equals 13 residues. CDR1 SQVTM and CDR2 ANQGSEA come from the germline V gene. Between the trimmed V and J ends, which lost 0 bases and 9 bases, there was a span of 14 bases. The CDR3 coding sequence is TGCAGCGTTGAAGACAGTGGTCAGGATAGCTACACCTTC. Residues: CSVEDSGQDSYTF.

There are a few counts of this clonotype. The gene calls are TRBV6-5 and TRBJ1-2, with 11 nucleotides matching TRBD1. The CDR3 sequence is 16 residues long. With V trimmed by 4 bases and J by 8 bases, 12 bases remained unmatched. Per the germline V gene, CDR1 is MNHEY and CDR2 is SVGAGI. Here the CDR3 reads CASSLGQGAFPGGYTF. In DNA form, the CDR3 reads TGTGCCAGCAGTTTAGGACAGGGGGCCTTCCCTGGGGGCTACACCTTC.